The 27 T cell receptor beta chains given below trace back to one sample, sequenced in a study of shared clonotypes between healthy human individuals. Naive CD8 cells, CD45RO-negative and positively selected for CCR7, excluded terminally differentiated effector memory CD45RA+ cells. The assay was immunoSEQ multiplex PCR, and TCRdb's table has in-frame clones only and misses some. This table holds some 630,000 clones, 96% found once. Sequenced sample: naive CD8+ T cells sorted from blood. These receptors were collected from a woman aged 25 to 45 in good health.

This chain connects TRBV7-8 to TRBJ2-1; possible D gene TRBD1, 6 bases. Looked up from germline, CDR1 is SGHVS and CDR2 is FQNEAQ. The CDR3 is 13 residues long. Trimming removed 8 bases at V and 6 bases at J, with 14 bases between. The CDR3 nucleotides are TGTGCCAGCGCGGACAGTCCTCTCAATGAGCAGTTCTTC. This codes for CASADSPLNEQFF.

The chain couples TRBV27 to TRBJ2-2, with 7 bases aligning to TRBD2. This CDR3 has 13 residues. The junction had 6 bases not matched to a gene; V was cut back by 8 bases and J by 6 bases. Looked up from germline, CDR1 is MNHEY and CDR2 is SMNVEV (reference sequence). The CDR3 spells CASGWEGPGELFF. CDR3 bases: TGTGCCAGCGGCTGGGAGGGGCCCGGGGAGCTGTTTTTT.

The chain recombines TRBV28 with TRBJ2-2, with TRBD2 matching 8 bases. The ends lost 5 bases at V and 8 bases at J; junction bases unmatched: 16. The CDR3 contains 17 residues. Germline V gene data show CDR1 as MDHEN and CDR2 as SYDVKM. The CDR3 nucleotides read TGTGCCAGCAGTCGAACCCCCGGGACTAGGGGTCTGGGGGAGCTGTTTTTT. Translating it yields CASSRTPGTRGLGELFF. The variable domain in full, with the rest retrieved from reference TRBV28 and TRBJ2-2, is DVKVTQSSRYLVKRTGEKVFLECVQDMDHENMFWYRQDPGLGLRLIYFSYDVKMKEKGDIPEGYSVSREKKERFSLILESASTNQTSMYLCASSRTPGTRGLGELFFGEGSRLTVL.

This chain links TRBV7-9 with TRBJ2-7; D is undetermined. Germline loops: CDR1 SEHNR, CDR2 FQNEAQ (reference sequence). The CDR3 is 14 residues long. Trimming removed 3 bases from V and 2 bases from J, with 11 bases in between. DNA for the CDR3: TGTGCCAGCAGCTTCCTCGGGCCCGCCTACGAGCAGTACTTC. Encoded protein: CASSFLGPAYEQYF.

The chain is built from TRBV9 and TRBJ2-1; 7 bases line up with TRBD2. The trim removed 0 bases at V and 7 bases at J, leaving 13 bases unmatched. This CDR3 region has 17 residues. Per the germline V gene, CDR1 is SGDLS and CDR2 is YYNGEE. The CDR3 sequence is CASSVVVGEGLLNEQFF. Written as DNA, the CDR3 is TGTGCCAGCAGCGTAGTGGTGGGGGAGGGCCTTCTGAATGAGCAGTTCTTC.

About this clone: Other DNA sequences in this specimen translate into the identical CDR3. The chain recombines TRBV11-2 with TRBJ2-7; unclear D gene. The germline gives CDR1 SGHAT, CDR2 FQNNGV. V lost 1 base and J lost 3, with 7 bases in between. The CDR3 is 13 amino acids. The CDR3 is CASSLGDNYEQYF. The CDR3 region has the DNA TGTGCCAGCAGCTTAGGAGACAACTACGAGCAGTACTTC.

This sequence joins TRBV6-1 and TRBJ2-3; perhaps TRBD1 as D (7 bases). The CDR3 is made up of 16 amino acids. The V end lost 4 bases, the J end lost 1 base, and 15 bases lay between the germline ends. Per the germline V gene, CDR1 is MNHNS and CDR2 is SASEGT. CDR3 protein: CASSVEDRRGTDTQYF. The CDR3, as DNA: TGTGCCAGCAGTGTAGAGGACAGGAGGGGCACAGATACGCAGTATTTT.

This chain uses TRBV10-1 with TRBJ2-3; no clear D gene. CDR3 length: 13 amino acids. Trimming took 5 bases from V and 3 from J, leaving 9 bases between them. The V gene's germline CDR1 is WNHNN and CDR2 SYGVQD (reference sequence). The CDR3 coding sequence is TGCGCCAGCAGTCAGATGGAGACAGATACGCAGTATTTT. It translates to CASSQMETDTQYF.

V gene TRBV6-5 combines with J gene TRBJ1-4; 7 nucleotides match TRBD1. The trim removed 4 bases at V and 4 bases at J, leaving 3 bases unmatched. The germline CDR1 and CDR2 sequences are MNHEY and SVGAGI. The CDR3 covers 14 residues. The CDR3 DNA reads as TGTGCCAGCAGTTGGGGACAGAGTAATGAAAAACTGTTTTTT. Its protein is CASSWGQSNEKLFF.

V and J are TRBV28 and TRBJ1-1; D not resolved. The CDR3 length is 13 residues. CDR1 and CDR2 (germline): MDHEN, SYDVKM. V lost 4 bases to trimming and J lost 1 base, with 7 bases between them. The CDR3 bases are TGTGCCAGCAGTTACGGAGAGAACACTGAAGCTTTCTTT. Its translation: CASSYGENTEAFF.

As concerns this clone: The same CDR3 arises from other DNA sequences in this sample as well. The chain carries TRBV28 and TRBJ2-7; no reliable D call. Trimming removed 2 bases from V and 2 bases from J, with 7 bases in between. Looked up from germline, CDR1 is MDHEN and CDR2 is SYDVKM. This CDR3 has 13 residues. The CDR3, as DNA: TGTGCCAGCAGTTTAGGTGGTACCTACGAGCAGTACTTC. It translates to CASSLGGTYEQYF.

The chain links TRBV10-3 to TRBJ2-7; D is unclear. CDR3 length: 13 residues. V was clipped by 3 bases and J by 1 base, with 7 bases between them. Germline CDR1 ENHRY, CDR2 SYGVKD. CDR3 amino acids: CAISEGSSYEQYF. As DNA, the CDR3 is TGTGCCATCAGTGAAGGCAGTTCCTACGAGCAGTACTTC.

This chain uses TRBV29-1 with TRBJ1-4; 8 bases agree with TRBD1. V dropped 7 bases and J dropped 0; count of bases not matched to a gene: 10. The CDR3 totals 16 residues. Germline values: CDR1 SQVTM, CDR2 ANQGSEA. This chain's CDR3 is CSARTGKGATNEKLFF. For the CDR3, the DNA is TGCAGCGCCAGGACAGGGAAGGGAGCAACTAATGAAAAACTGTTTTTT.

Turning to this clone: At one boundary the junction diverges from the germline segment, which might be a read error. The rearrangement uses TRBV9 and TRBJ1-1; no clear D. The germline V gene has CDR1 SGDLS and CDR2 YYNGEE. This CDR3 spans 13 amino acids. The CDR3 reads CASSALPNSEAFF. In DNA, the CDR3 is TGTGCCAGCAGCGCCCTTCCGAACTCTGAAGCTTTCTTT.

The rearrangement joins TRBV9 to TRBJ1-2; D is undetermined. This CDR3 has 13 residues. Germline CDR1 is SGDLS and CDR2 is YYNGEE. V lost 4 bases to trimming and J lost 4 bases, with 11 bases between them. CDR3 sequence: CASSSSFLYGYTF. The CDR3 nucleotides read TGTGCCAGCAGCTCCAGCTTCCTCTATGGCTACACCTTC.

The genes are TRBV15 and TRBJ2-3; 7 bases match TRBD1. V gave up 5 bases and J gave up 3 bases; unmatched junction bases: 14. Germline CDR1 is LNHNV and CDR2 is YYDKDF (reference sequence). There are 17 residues in the CDR3. The CDR3 nucleotides read TGTGCCACCAGCCCGGAGACAGGGAGTGGTCCAACAGATACGCAGTATTTT. Its translation: CATSPETGSGPTDTQYF.

V is TRBV13 and J is TRBJ2-1; 10 bases fit TRBD2. The CDR3 runs to 14 residues. Germline CDR1 is PRHDT and CDR2 is FYEKMQ (reference sequence). The junction had 3 bases not matched to a gene; V was cut back by 4 bases and J by 6 bases. For the CDR3, the DNA is TGTGCCAGCAGCTCGAGCGGGAGGGGCAATGAGCAGTTCTTC. It yields the protein CASSSSGRGNEQFF.

This chain joins TRBV9 and TRBJ2-7, with no clear D. The CDR3 length is 15 residues. The germline CDR1 and CDR2 sequences are SGDLS and YYNGEE. Trimming left V 4 bases short and J 2 bases short, with 16 bases between. In DNA form, the CDR3 reads TGTGCCAGCAGCCCAGGTGAGAGGCTCACCTACGAGCAGTACTTC. This encodes CASSPGERLTYEQYF. Using reference TRBV9 and TRBJ2-7 for the parts outside the CDR3, the full variable domain is DSGVTQTPKHLITATGQRVTLRCSPRSGDLSVYWYQQSLDQGLQFLIQYYNGEERAKGNILERFSAQQFPDLHSELNLSSLELGDSALYFCASSPGERLTYEQYFGPGTRLTVT.

This clone was seen a handful of times. The J gene is TRBJ2-3, the V gene TRBV7-2; a possible D gene is TRBD2 (5 bases). V was clipped by 5 bases and J by 1 base, with 10 bases between them. Germline CDR1 SGHTA, CDR2 FQGNSA. The CDR3 sequence is 14 residues long. CDR3 in amino acids: CASSTWTRTDTQYF. CDR3 sequence (DNA): TGTGCCAGCAGCACCTGGACTCGCACAGATACGCAGTATTTT.

This sequence joins TRBV6-5 and TRBJ1-2, with D perhaps TRBD1 (5 bases). Per the germline V gene, CDR1 is MNHEY and CDR2 is SVGAGI. The CDR3 has 14 residues. V shed 7 bases and J shed 8 bases, with 20 bases lying between them. CDR3 sequence (DNA): TGTGCCAGCACCCCAGTAGGGGCAGGCGGCGGCTACACCTTC. Protein sequence: CASTPVGAGGGYTF.

This clone was counted once. The chain is built from TRBV28 and TRBJ1-1; the D is unclear. This CDR3 is built from 15 residues. Germline V lookup: CDR1 MDHEN, CDR2 SYDVKM. V lost 4 bases and J lost 1, with 13 bases in between. This CDR3 is CASSSLLGRNTEAFF. In nucleotides, the CDR3 is TGTGCCAGCAGTTCTCTATTAGGGCGGAACACTGAAGCTTTCTTT. The full variable domain, in which reference TRBV28 and TRBJ1-1 provide the parts outside the CDR3, is DVKVTQSSRYLVKRTGEKVFLECVQDMDHENMFWYRQDPGLGLRLIYFSYDVKMKEKGDIPEGYSVSREKKERFSLILESASTNQTSMYLCASSSLLGRNTEAFFGQGTRLTVV.

V usage is TRBV28 and J usage is TRBJ2-1; no reliable D call. CDR3 length equals 17 residues. V was pared by 6 bases and J by 3 bases, with 21 bases between. The germline V gene has CDR1 MDHEN and CDR2 SYDVKM. Written as DNA, the CDR3 is TGTGCCAGCAGCCATCCCCTCGAAGGCTTGAACTACAATGAGCAGTTCTTC. Translating it yields CASSHPLEGLNYNEQFF.

V is TRBV5-6 and J is TRBJ2-5; the D is unclear. Near its end, the DNA agrees better with TRBJ2-7, so the J call may be wrong. Germline lookup yields CDR1 SGHDT and CDR2 YYEEEE. The CDR3 contains 15 residues. CDR3 coding DNA: TGTGCCAGCAGCGATGCCGGGCTCGCGGCTTACGAGCAGTACTTC. Translated: CASSDAGLAAYEQYF.

This CDR3 is CASSQELMRGQETQYF. CDR3 DNA: TGTGCCAGCAGCCAAGAATTAATGAGGGGACAAGAGACCCAGTACTTC. The chain combines TRBV4-2 with TRBJ2-5; D may match TRBD1 or TRBD2 (5 bases each). The CDR3 spans 16 residues. Germline V gives CDR1 LGHNA, CDR2 YNFKEQ. Trimming removed 0 bases at V and 2 bases at J, with 13 bases between.

CDR3 nucleotides: TGTGCCAGCAGCCAAGATTACCGTTGGGCTTTCTTT. Residues: CASSQDYRWAFF. The V call is TRBV4-2, the J call TRBJ1-1; D call uncertain. In germline, CDR1 is LGHNA, CDR2 YNFKEQ. Deletions cut 0 bases from V and 11 bases from J, with 10 bases between. The CDR3 has 12 residues.

Regarding this clone: The identical CDR3 is also encoded by other nucleotide sequences in the sample. The genes are TRBV7-6 and TRBJ2-7; 11 bases agree with TRBD2. CDR1 is SGHVS and CDR2 is FNYEAQ in the germline V gene. The CDR3 loop spans 15 amino acids. Unmatched junction bases numbered 5, after V lost 5 bases and J lost 2 bases. The CDR3 DNA follows: TGTGCCAGCAGCCCGGGGACTAGCGGAACCTACGAGCAGTACTTC. It yields the protein CASSPGTSGTYEQYF.

This clone turned up a few times. The CDR3 loop reads CASGGGVNNEQFF. In DNA, the CDR3 is TGTGCTAGTGGTGGGGGGGTAAACAATGAGCAGTTCTTC. J is TRBJ2-1 and V is TRBV12-5, with 7 bases matching TRBD2. Trimming removed 5 bases from V and 5 bases from J; junction bases left unmatched: 3. Germline V gene lookup returns CDR1 LGHNT and CDR2 FRNRAP. This CDR3 contains 13 residues.